The rows below give T cell receptor beta chains drawn from one sample of a study of blood T cell repertoires in COVID-19. Clones were sequenced by immunoSEQ multiplex PCR, and TCRdb holds only the in-frame ones, with some missing. The sample consists of about 56,000 clones, around 90% of them appearing once. The specimen was peripheral blood. All receptors derive from a human donor in a cohort sampled during active COVID-19. Each CDR3 is given with its conserved first and last residue. A D gene is named only where the DNA matches it firmly. The size field is filled for only some rows; it gives once, few, many or a size class.

clone_size | d_call | j_call | v_call | cdr3_aa | cdr3_nt
. | TRBD1 | TRBJ2-1 | TRBV5-8 | CASSHTQGLLVEQFF | TGTGCCAGCAGCCACACACAGGGGCTATTAGTTGAGCAGTTCTTC
. | TRBD1 | TRBJ1-2 | TRBV18 | CASSPQGQGKGYTF | TGTGCCAGCTCACCACAGGGACAGGGGAAAGGCTACACCTTC
. | TRBD1 | TRBJ2-7 | TRBV11-2 | CASSQDRGRPEQYF | TGTGCCAGCAGCCAGGACAGGGGCCGGCCCGAGCAGTACTTC
. | . | TRBJ1-4 | TRBV6-5 | CASSYSSAGYREKLFF | TGTGCCAGCAGTTACTCGAGTGCGGGTTATCGGGAAAAACTGTTTTTT
. | . | TRBJ2-7 | TRBV27 | CASSLRGPPPYEQYF | TGTGCCAGCAGTTTGCGAGGGCCCCCTCCCTACGAGCAGTACTTC
. | TRBD1 | TRBJ1-4 | TRBV28 | CASRKDRGPATNEKLFF | TGTGCCAGCAGGAAGGACAGGGGGCCTGCAACTAATGAAAAACTGTTTTTT
. | . | TRBJ1-4 | TRBV7-2 | CASSLQGSTNEKLFF | TGTGCCAGCAGCTTACAGGGTTCAACTAATGAAAAACTGTTTTTT
. | . | TRBJ2-3 | TRBV13 | CASSLRTFTDTQYF | TGTGCCAGCAGCTTAAGGACTTTCACAGATACGCAGTATTTT
. | . | TRBJ2-3 | TRBV19 | CASSIRAGNTDTQYF | TGTGCCAGTAGTATAAGGGCAGGGAACACAGATACGCAGTATTTT
. | TRBD1 | TRBJ2-7 | TRBV4-1 | CASSQAPGQGFYEQYF | TGCGCCAGCAGCCAAGCCCCGGGACAGGGCTTCTACGAGCAGTACTTC
. | TRBD1 | TRBJ1-2 | TRBV6-2/TRBV6-3 | CASSYSGTGGRLGGYTF | TGTGCCAGCAGTTACTCGGGGACAGGGGGCCGGCTGGGAGGCTACACCTTC
. | TRBD2 | TRBJ2-3 | TRBV5-1 | CASGKTSGTDTQYF | TGCGCCAGCGGAAAGACTAGCGGCACAGATACGCAGTATTTT
. | . | TRBJ1-6 | TRBV7-6 | CASSLHGGSSYNSPLHF | TGTGCCAGCAGCTTACACGGGGGAAGCTCCTATAATTCACCCCTCCACTTT
. | TRBD1 | TRBJ1-1 | TRBV4-1 | CASSQAHRGRTEAFF | TGCGCCAGCAGCCAAGCTCACAGGGGTAGGACTGAAGCTTTCTTT
once | . | TRBJ2-7 | TRBV9 | CASSSRGRGFDEQYF | TGTGCCAGCAGCTCGCGGGGCCGGGGTTTCGACGAGCAGTACTTC
. | . | TRBJ2-7 | TRBV5-4 | CASSLDSWYHEQYF | TGTGCCAGCAGCTTGGACAGCTGGTACCACGAGCAGTACTTC
. | TRBD2 | TRBJ2-7 | TRBV9 | CASSAGGDTTYEQYF | TGTGCCAGCAGCGCGGGGGGGGACACCACCTACGAGCAGTACTTC
few | TRBD1 | TRBJ1-1 | TRBV27 | CASSHRGPTEAFF | TGTGCCAGCAGTCACAGGGGGCCCACTGAAGCTTTCTTT
. | . | TRBJ2-5 | TRBV5-5 | CASSSEAGLLETQYF | TGTGCCAGCAGCTCAGAGGCCGGGTTGCTAGAGACCCAGTACTTC
. | . | TRBJ2-1 | TRBV30 | CAWSSRAYNEQFF | TGTGCCTGGAGTTCCAGGGCGTACAATGAGCAGTTCTTC
. | . | TRBJ1-5 | TRBV10-1 | CASRTPGSNQPQHF | TGCGCCAGCAGGACCCCCGGGAGCAATCAGCCCCAGCATTTT
. | TRBD1 | TRBJ1-1 | TRBV2 | CASTTNRGTEAFF | TGTGCCAGCACCACTAACAGGGGGACTGAAGCTTTCTTT
. | . | TRBJ2-5 | TRBV5-4 | CASSLARGIQETQYF | TGTGCCAGCAGCTTGGCGAGGGGGATTCAAGAGACCCAGTACTTC
. | TRBD1 | TRBJ2-3 | TRBV9 | CASSLRTGTDTQYF | TGTGCCAGCAGCCTCCGGACAGGAACAGATACGCAGTATTTT
. | . | TRBJ2-5 | TRBV6-2/TRBV6-3 | CASSYARDRGQETQYF | TGTGCCAGCAGTTACGCAAGGGATCGGGGACAAGAGACCCAGTACTTC
. | . | TRBJ1-6 | TRBV6-5 | CASSYSTRGSPLHF | TGTGCCAGCAGTTACTCGACCAGGGGTTCACCCCTCCACTTT
. | TRBD2 | TRBJ2-1 | TRBV7-9 | CASTGSWTREQFF | TGTGCCAGCACCGGATCATGGACTAGGGAGCAGTTCTTC
. | TRBD2 | TRBJ2-7 | TRBV4-3 | CASSQGWGGSYEQYF | TGCGCCAGCAGCCAAGGATGGGGGGGGTCCTACGAGCAGTACTTC
. | . | TRBJ1-1 | TRBV5-1 | CASTSRGANTEAFF | TGCGCCAGCACCTCCCGTGGGGCGAACACTGAAGCTTTCTTT
. | . | TRBJ2-4 | TRBV18 | CASSPPEVRQNIQYF | TGTGCCAGCTCACCTCCGGAGGTCCGCCAAAACATTCAGTACTTC
. | . | TRBJ2-7 | TRBV30 | CAWSWSGGGYEQYF | TGTGCCTGGAGTTGGTCTGGGGGCGGGTACGAGCAGTACTTC
. | . | TRBJ1-5 | TRBV27 | CASSSLRGGLDQPQHF | TGTGCCAGCAGTTCACTCCGGGGGGGGCTGGATCAGCCCCAGCATTTT
. | TRBD1 | TRBJ1-1 | TRBV11-2 | CASSPRTGWSTEAFF | TGTGCCAGCAGCCCCCGGACAGGGTGGTCGACTGAAGCTTTCTTT
. | TRBD1 | TRBJ2-5 | TRBV7-9 | CASSPTAGTGSETQYF | TGTGCCAGCAGCCCAACTGCAGGGACAGGGAGTGAGACCCAGTACTTC
once | . | TRBJ2-1 | TRBV7-9 | CASRYGTIEQFF | TGTGCCAGCAGGTATGGGACAATTGAGCAGTTCTTC
. | TRBD1 | TRBJ1-6 | TRBV4-2 | CASSQVRGGTGVSSYNSPLHF | TGTGCCAGCAGCCAAGTCCGTGGAGGGACAGGGGTAAGCTCCTATAATTCACCCCTCCACTTT
. | TRBD1 | TRBJ1-1 | TRBV6-2/TRBV6-3 | CASSSNRQGRDEAFF | TGTGCCAGCAGTAGTAACCGACAGGGGCGGGATGAAGCTTTCTTT
. | TRBD1 | TRBJ2-7 | TRBV2 | CASNEQGGNLYEQYF | TGTGCCAGCAATGAACAGGGGGGAAATCTCTACGAGCAGTACTTC
once | TRBD2 | TRBJ2-3 | TRBV19 | CASTPGGKTDTQYF | TGTGCCAGTACCCCGGGGGGTAAGACAGATACGCAGTATTTT
. | . | TRBJ2-3 | TRBV19 | CASSMIRADTQYF | TGTGCCAGTAGTATGATCCGAGCAGATACGCAGTATTTT
. | TRBD2 | TRBJ2-5 | TRBV11-2 | CASSPTRGGPFETQYF | TGTGCCAGCAGCCCCACGCGGGGGGGCCCATTCGAGACCCAGTACTTC